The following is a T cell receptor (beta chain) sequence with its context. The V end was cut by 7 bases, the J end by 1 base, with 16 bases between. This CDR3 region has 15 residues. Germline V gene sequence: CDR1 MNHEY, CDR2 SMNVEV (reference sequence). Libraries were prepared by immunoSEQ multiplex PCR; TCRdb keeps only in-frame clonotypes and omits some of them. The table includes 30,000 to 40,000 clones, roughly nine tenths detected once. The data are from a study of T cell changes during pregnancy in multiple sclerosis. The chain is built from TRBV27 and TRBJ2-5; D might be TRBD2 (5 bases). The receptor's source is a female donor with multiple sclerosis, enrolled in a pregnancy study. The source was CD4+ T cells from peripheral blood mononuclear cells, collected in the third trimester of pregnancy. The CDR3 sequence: CASTQNGGSQETQYF. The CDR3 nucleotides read TGTGCCAGCACTCAAAACGGAGGCAGCCAAGAGACCCAGTACTTC.